The clone carrying this TCR beta chain was seen just once. As yet, its antigen is unknown. This sample is part of a study of a mutant IDH1 vaccine in newly diagnosed glioma. Study in general: Vaccinations, eight in total, occurred in weeks 1, 3, 5, 7, 11, 15, 19, 23. Previous care, which was radiotherapy, temozolomide, or both, most often involved both.

The method was immunoSEQ multiplex PCR; TCRdb's version includes in-frame clones alone and lacks a portion of them. The table shows under 65,000 clones, with under 90% occurring only once. Germline CDR1 SGHDT, CDR2 YYEEEE. The germline V and J ends were trimmed by 1 base and 7 bases, with 12 bases remaining between them. CDR3 size: 13 residues. Time point of the sample: week 11, during vaccination. Vaccinated patients received 300 ug of mutant IDH1 20-mer peptide per dose, with topical imiquimod. The sequence was obtained from a man aged 50-59 years with glioma. This chain links TRBV5-6 with TRBJ2-7; unclear D gene. Sequences were derived from PBMCs, sampled from a glioma patient whose treatment included an IDH1 peptide vaccine. The CDR3 DNA is TGTGCCAGCAGCTTGTCGGAATCGCGTGAGCAGTACTTC. Protein: CASSLSESREQYF.